This T cell receptor beta chain derives from a study of T cell changes during pregnancy in multiple sclerosis. Sequencing was performed with immunoSEQ multiplex PCR; in TCRdb, only in-frame clones are kept and a portion is missing. The sample yields 50,000 to 75,000 clones, 91% seen once. Trimming took off 7 bases at V and 3 bases at J, with 16 bases between the two ends. Germline V CDR1 and CDR2: MNHNS, SASEGT. The CDR3 has 14 amino acids. The sample in question was peripheral blood, obtained after pregnancy. The TCR was taken from a female donor in good health, enrolled as a control in a pregnancy study. J is TRBJ2-7 and V is TRBV6-1, with a weak D call TRBD2 (5 bases). CDR3 sequence: CASKDRYRDYEQYF. DNA of the CDR3: TGTGCCAGCAAGGACCGCTACCGGGACTACGAGCAGTACTTC.